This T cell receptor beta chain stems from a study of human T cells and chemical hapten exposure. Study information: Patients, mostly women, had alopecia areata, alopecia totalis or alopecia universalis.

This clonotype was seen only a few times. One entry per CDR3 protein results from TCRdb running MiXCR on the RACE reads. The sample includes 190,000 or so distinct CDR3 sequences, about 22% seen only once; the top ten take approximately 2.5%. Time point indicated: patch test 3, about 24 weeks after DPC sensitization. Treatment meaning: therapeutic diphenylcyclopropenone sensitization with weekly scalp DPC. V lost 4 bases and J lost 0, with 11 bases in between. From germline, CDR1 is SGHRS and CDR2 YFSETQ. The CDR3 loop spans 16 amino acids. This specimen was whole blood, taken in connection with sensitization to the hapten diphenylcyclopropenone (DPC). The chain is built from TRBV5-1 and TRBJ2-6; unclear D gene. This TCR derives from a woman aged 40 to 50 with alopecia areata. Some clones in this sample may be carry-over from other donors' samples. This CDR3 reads CASSGPQASGANVLTF. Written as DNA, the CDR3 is TGCGCCAGCAGCGGCCCTCAGGCCTCTGGGGCCAACGTCCTGACTTTC.